This TCR beta chain was captured in a study of response to subunit inactivated influenza vaccine. Germline V gene data show CDR1 as LGHNA and CDR2 as YSLEER. The CDR3 is 13 amino acids. Between the trimmed V and J ends, which lost 0 bases and 8 bases, there was a span of 10 bases. Each CDR3 protein gets one entry after TCRdb re-called the RT-PCR reads with MiXCR. The sample holds just under 550,000 distinct CDR3 sequences, roughly a quarter seen once. The same data also went into a second study, on T cells expressing NK-cell markers. From that report: Production of TCR beta cDNA relied on 5'RACE template switching with UMIs. Sorting of alpha-beta TCR T cells alone was achieved in several experiments with an anti-gamma-delta TCR antibody. These clonotypes also led the CD3+CD56-NKG2C+ fraction in a handful of donors.

This clonotype was obtained from a man aged 50-60 years who received an inactivated influenza vaccine. V gene TRBV4-3 combines with J gene TRBJ1-2; D ambiguous. This specimen was CD4+ T cells sorted from PBMCs, taken 11 to 12 days after vaccination. The CDR3 DNA follows: TGCGCCAGCAGCCAAGACGGTCCTAACGGCTACACCTTC. Residues: CASSQDGPNGYTF.